This TCR beta chain is drawn from a study of cytomegalovirus exposure and HLA in healthy donors. Study conclusions and caveats: In vitro data verified a few CMV-associated chains as specific for CMV antigens. Analyses of presence and absence presupposed an approximately uniform sequencing depth across donors.

The germline V and J ends were trimmed by 2 bases and 3 bases, with 14 bases remaining between them. Germline CDR1 and CDR2: SGDLS and YYNGEE. The CDR3 consists of 15 residues. The primer mix had 60 Vbeta and 13 Jbeta primers. Here immunoSEQ multiplex PCR was the method, and the copy in TCRdb shows in-frame clones only, minus some. Among 110,000 or so clones listed, 82% were seen once. This clone was observed a single time. The antigen is undetermined. Source material: PBMCs. This sequence originates from a young woman in good health and CMV-seronegative. The chain uses TRBV9 and TRBJ1-1, with D perhaps TRBD1 (5 bases). This CDR3 reads CASSVGRGDDTEAFF. Written as DNA, the CDR3 is TGTGCCAGCAGCGTTGGACGGGGGGACGACACTGAAGCTTTCTTT.